This T cell receptor beta chain was recovered during a study of cytomegalovirus exposure and HLA in healthy donors. Study results and limitations: In an earlier analysis, about 87% or about 30%: the productive usage of most TCR beta V segments. In a later analysis, parvovirus B19, influenza, CMV and Epstein-Barr virus appeared linked to several top co-occurrence clusters. Association of a missense DCLRE1C variant with TCR beta V- and J-gene trimming was reported in a later analysis.

V was clipped by 3 bases and J by 8 bases; unmatched bases: 5. The CDR3 spans 15 residues. Germline V gives CDR1 SGHTA, CDR2 FQGTGA. Regarding this clone: Its antigen is unidentified.

The PCR ran on 60 Vbeta and 13 Jbeta primers. Sequencing was performed with immunoSEQ multiplex PCR; in TCRdb, only in-frame clones are kept and a portion is missing. This sample's table reports 75,000 to 85,000 clones. This clonotype was obtained from a man aged 45 to 65 in good health and CMV-seronegative. This chain uses TRBV7-3 with TRBJ2-1; 12 positions match TRBD2. Sequenced material: PBMCs. CDR3 sequence reads: CASSFLAGGGDEQFF. CDR3 sequence (DNA): TGTGCCAGCAGCTTTCTAGCGGGGGGGGGCGATGAGCAGTTCTTC.